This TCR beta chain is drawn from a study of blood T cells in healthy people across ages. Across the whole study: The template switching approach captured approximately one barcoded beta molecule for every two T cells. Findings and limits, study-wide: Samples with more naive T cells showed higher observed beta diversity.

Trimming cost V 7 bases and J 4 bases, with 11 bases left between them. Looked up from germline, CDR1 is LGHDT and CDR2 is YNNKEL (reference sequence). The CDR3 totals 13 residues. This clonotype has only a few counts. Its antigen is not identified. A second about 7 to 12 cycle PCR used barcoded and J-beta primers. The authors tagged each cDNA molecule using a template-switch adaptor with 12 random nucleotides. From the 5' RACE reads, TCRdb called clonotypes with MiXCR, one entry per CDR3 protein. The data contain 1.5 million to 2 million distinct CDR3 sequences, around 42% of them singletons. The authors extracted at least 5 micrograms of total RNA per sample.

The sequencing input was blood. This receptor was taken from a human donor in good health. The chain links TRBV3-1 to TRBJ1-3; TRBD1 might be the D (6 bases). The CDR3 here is CASTQGYGNTIYF. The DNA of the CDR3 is TGTGCCAGCACTCAGGGGTACGGAAACACCATATATTTT.